The 21 T cell receptor beta chains given below trace back to one sample, sequenced in a study of identical twins listed by TCRdb under 2016. Libraries came from 5' RACE. The sequencing machine was an Illumina HiSeq 2000. Through fastp at Q25 and MiXCR, TCRdb rebuilt clones from the public reads, retaining in-frame beta chains. Rows matching on CDR3 protein sequence are summarized as one entry with the most common DNA and genes. Counted in this sample were 1.5 million to 2 million distinct CDR3 sequences; around a third of them appeared once. Around 0.3% of the sample lies in the top ten. The sample taken for sequencing was cord blood. The receptors stem from a newborn girl in good health.

The rearrangement links TRBV9 to TRBJ2-5; D tentatively fits TRBD1 or TRBD2 (5 bases each). The J call may be mistaken, given a closer DNA end match to TRBJ2-7. CDR3 length: 14 amino acids. Per the germline V gene, CDR1 is SGDLS and CDR2 is YYNGEE. In DNA form, the CDR3 reads TGTGCCAGCAGCGCCGGGACCCCGGGTTGCGAGCAGTACTTC. Translating gives CASSAGTPGCEQYF.

This sequence joins TRBV28 and TRBJ2-3; D uncertain. The germline V gene encodes CDR1 MDHEN and CDR2 SYDVKM. V shed 7 bases and J shed 6 bases, with 14 bases lying between them. CDR3 length equals 13 residues. CDR3 in DNA: TGTGCCAGCACCCGTAAGGGATGGGATACGCAGTATTTT. Protein: CASTRKGWDTQYF.

V is TRBV6-6 and J is TRBJ1-5; D gene ambiguous. The germline V gene encodes CDR1 MNHNY and CDR2 SVGAGI (reference sequence). The germline V and J ends were trimmed by 5 bases and 6 bases, with 11 bases remaining between them. The CDR3 extends over 13 amino acids. CDR3 sequence reads: CASSDAEFQPQHF. CDR3 DNA sequence: TGTGCCAGCAGTGACGCGGAGTTTCAGCCCCAGCATTTT.

The rearrangement links TRBV20-1 to TRBJ1-2; D unclear. The CDR3 has 15 amino acids. CDR1 is DFQATT, CDR2 SNEGSKA, per germline (reference sequence). Trimming shortened V by 0 bases and J by 0 bases, and 11 bases separated the two germline ends. This chain's CDR3 is CSARDFKSANYGYTF. DNA of the CDR3: TGCAGTGCTAGAGATTTTAAGTCGGCTAACTATGGCTACACCTTC.

The rearrangement links TRBV4-2 to TRBJ2-7; D not certain. V was trimmed by 0 bases and J by 0 bases, leaving 9 bases between them. CDR1 and CDR2 (germline): LGHNA, YNFKEQ. The length of the CDR3 is 15 residues. The CDR3 reads CASSQETPSSYEQYF. For the CDR3, the DNA is TGTGCCAGCAGCCAAGAGACTCCCAGCTCCTACGAGCAGTACTTC.

The chain employs TRBV2 and TRBJ2-2; TRBD1 matches at 8 bases. CDR3 length: 15 amino acids. Trimming took 6 bases from V and 4 from J; bases not matched to a gene: 7. Germline lookup yields CDR1 SNHLY and CDR2 FYNNEI. The CDR3 sequence is CASRNGQGGTGELFF. The CDR3 nucleotides are TGTGCCAGCAGGAACGGACAGGGAGGCACCGGGGAGCTGTTTTTT.

The genes are TRBV28 and TRBJ1-1; D ambiguous. Germline loops: CDR1 MDHEN, CDR2 SYDVKM. V dropped 3 bases and J dropped 10 bases, with 12 bases sitting between them. The CDR3 runs 12 residues. The CDR3 loop is CASSLPGIGAFF. In DNA form, the CDR3 reads TGTGCCAGCAGTTTGCCGGGGATTGGAGCTTTCTTT.

This clonotype has a handful of counts. CDR3 residues: CASSSQGELQHF. In DNA form, the CDR3 reads TGTGCCAGCTCCAGTCAGGGCGAGCTTCAGCATTTT. The chain combines TRBV18 with TRBJ1-5, with D perhaps matching TRBD1 (5 bases). CDR1 KGHSH and CDR2 LQKENI come from the germline V gene. The CDR3 covers 12 residues. V shed 6 bases and J shed 13 bases, with 16 bases lying between them. The complete variable domain, with remaining parts taken from reference TRBV18 and TRBJ1-5, reads NAGVMQNPRHLVRRRGQEARLRCSPMKGHSHVYWYRQLPEEGLKFMVYLQKENIIDESGMPKERFSAEFPKEGPSILRIQQVVRGDSAAYFCASSSQGELQHFGDGTRLSIL.

This clonotype has just a few counts. The CDR3 protein is CASSCGCAGSNEQFF. CDR3 nucleotide sequence: TGTGCCAGCAGTTGTGGTTGCGCCGGCTCCAATGAGCAGTTCTTC. This chain uses TRBV28 with TRBJ2-1; D gene unclear. V lost 4 bases and J 6 bases, leaving 16 bases between the germline ends. Germline-derived CDR1 and CDR2 are MDHEN and SYDVKM. The CDR3 loop spans 15 amino acids.

This chain connects TRBV4-2 to TRBJ2-2; TRBD1 might be the D (6 bases). CDR1 LGHNA and CDR2 YNFKEQ come from the germline V gene. V lost 0 bases and J lost 7, with 15 bases in between. The CDR3 loop spans 16 amino acids. CDR3 sequence: CASSQDVQGRSGELFF. Here the CDR3 DNA reads TGTGCCAGCAGCCAAGACGTACAGGGTCGGAGCGGGGAGCTGTTTTTT.

The table lists this clonotype with a few counts. This chain connects TRBV20-1 to TRBJ2-5, with D possibly matching TRBD2 (6 bases). The length of the CDR3 is 12 residues. Germline V lookup: CDR1 DFQATT, CDR2 SNEGSKA (reference sequence). V lost 7 bases to trimming and J lost 4 bases, with 13 bases between them. The CDR3 DNA reads TGCAGTGTTTTGCGGGGATCAGAGACCCAGTACTTC. Its translation: CSVLRGSETQYF.

In its sample, this clonotype was seen a few times. The gene calls are TRBV5-1 and TRBJ2-1; TRBD2 matches at 9 bases. CDR1 is SGHRS, CDR2 YFSETQ, per germline. CDR3 length: 16 residues. V gave up 0 bases and J gave up 3 bases; unmatched junction bases: 4. Here the CDR3 reads CASSLATSGFYNEQFF. CDR3 nucleotide sequence: TGCGCCAGCAGCTTGGCCACTAGCGGGTTCTACAATGAGCAGTTCTTC.

About this clonotype: A junction boundary mismatches the germline segment, possibly from a read error. CDR3 amino acids: CAASDNYGQGETQYF. CDR3 DNA sequence: TGTGCCGCCAGTGATAACTATGGACAGGGTGAGACCCAGTACTTC. J is TRBJ2-5 and V is TRBV24-1; TRBD1 matches at 8 bases. The CDR3 length is 15 residues. Looked up from germline, CDR1 is KGHDR and CDR2 is SFDVKD.

In this sample, this clonotype turned up a few times. This chain links TRBV4-1 with TRBJ1-1; D uncertain. Trimming removed 0 bases from V and 1 base from J, with 6 bases in between. CDR1 and CDR2 from the germline V gene are MGHRA and YSYEKL. The CDR3 is made up of 14 amino acids. CDR3 amino acids: CASSQESPNTEAFF. The CDR3 bases are TGCGCCAGCAGCCAAGAGTCCCCGAACACTGAAGCTTTCTTT.

The chain has TRBV20-1 and TRBJ1-4; D uncertain. The CDR3 length is 13 residues. The V gene's germline CDR1 is DFQATT and CDR2 SNEGSKA (reference sequence). V lost 7 bases, J lost 3 bases, and 12 bases lay in between. DNA of the CDR3: TGCAGTGTTCGGCCCACCTCTAATGAAAAACTGTTTTTT. Its protein product is CSVRPTSNEKLFF.

The chain employs TRBV9 and TRBJ1-1; 7 nucleotides line up with TRBD1. V was clipped by 3 bases and J by 1 base; unmatched bases: 9. This CDR3 contains 16 residues. Germline V gives CDR1 SGDLS, CDR2 YYNGEE. CDR3 amino acids: CASSEGDRAWNTEAFF. Here the CDR3 DNA reads TGTGCCAGCAGCGAGGGGGACAGAGCTTGGAACACTGAAGCTTTCTTT.

In the case of this clonotype: Germline and junction disagree at one end, which may indicate a read error. The chain carries TRBV5-1 and TRBJ2-3; 7 nucleotides match TRBD2. This CDR3 spans 13 amino acids. Germline CDR1 and CDR2: SGHRS and YFSETQ. This CDR3 reads CAGSLAGGDTQYF. CDR3 bases: TGCGCCGGCAGCTTGGCCGGGGGGGATACGCAGTATTTT.

This clonotype was picked up many times. The chain uses TRBV6-5 and TRBJ1-2; D is ambiguous. This CDR3 is built from 17 residues. Deletions cut 0 bases from V and 6 bases from J, with 20 bases between. CDR1 and CDR2 from the germline V gene are MNHEY and SVGAGI. CDR3 sequence (DNA): TGTGCCAGCAGTTACTCGAAAGGCAGGCCCATTAGCCATGGCTACACCTTC. Translated: CASSYSKGRPISHGYTF.

The gene calls are TRBV24-1 and TRBJ2-1; 12 bases are a match to TRBD2. Germline assignment: CDR1 KGHDR and CDR2 SFDVKD. The CDR3 is 16 amino acids. The V segment lost 4 bases and the J segment 2 bases; nucleotides outside the gene matches: 2. CDR3 in amino acids: CATSDPSGGAYNEQFF. In DNA form, the CDR3 reads TGTGCCACCAGTGACCCTAGCGGGGGGGCCTACAATGAGCAGTTCTTC.

This clonotype was detected many times. The CDR3 loop reads CASTPLGRTSTDTQYF. For the CDR3, the DNA is TGTGCCAGCACCCCCTTGGGGCGGACCAGCACAGATACGCAGTATTTT. V gene TRBV2 combines with J gene TRBJ2-3, with a possible D match to TRBD1 (5 bases). The CDR3 extends over 16 amino acids. Trimming shortened V by 7 bases and J by 0 bases, and 17 bases separated the two germline ends. Per germline, CDR1 SNHLY and CDR2 FYNNEI.

In this sample, this clonotype turned up a few times. The rearrangement joins TRBV12-3 or TRBV12-4 to TRBJ2-7; 9 nucleotides agree with TRBD1. After removal of 0 bases from V and 5 bases from J, the junction contained 5 bases not matched to a gene. CDR3 length: 15 amino acids. The CDR3 sequence: CASSLAGTGWNEQYF. The DNA for the CDR3 is TGTGCCAGCAGTTTAGCGGGGACAGGGTGGAACGAGCAGTACTTC.